What follows are 27 T cell receptor beta chains derived from one specimen sequenced in a study of T cell responses to AZD1222 COVID-19 vaccine. Assay used: immunoSEQ multiplex PCR; TCRdb lists only in-frame clones, some missing. The sample consists of around 120,000 clones, approximately 85% of them appearing once. Material: peripheral blood, obtained on day 0 of MenACWY control vaccination. All receptors come from an adult in good health.

In its sample, this clone was seen many times. The V call is TRBV5-6, the J call TRBJ2-7; possible D gene TRBD1, 5 bases. The ends were cut back, 0 bases at V and 0 bases at J, with 10 bases in the middle. CDR1 SGHDT and CDR2 YYEEEE come from the germline V gene. This CDR3 is built from 15 residues. CDR3 sequence reads: CASSLDRLFSYEQYF. For the CDR3, the DNA is TGTGCCAGCAGCTTGGACAGGCTCTTCTCCTACGAGCAGTACTTC.

The chain links TRBV5-1 to TRBJ2-7; the D call may be TRBD1 or TRBD2 (5 bases each). This CDR3 comprises 13 residues. V lost 0 bases and J 3 bases, leaving 7 bases between the germline ends. Germline-derived CDR1 and CDR2 are SGHRS and YFSETQ. The CDR3 bases are TGCGCCAGCAGCTTGGGGGGGAACTACGAGCAGTACTTC. This gives the protein CASSLGGNYEQYF.

This chain joins TRBV2 and TRBJ2-2; 13 bases map to TRBD2. CDR1 and CDR2 (germline): SNHLY, FYNNEI. V was pared by 6 bases and J by 3 bases, with 16 bases of the junction left unmatched. The CDR3 totals 20 residues. CDR3: CASSTNRARGLAGDTGELFF. The CDR3 coding sequence is TGTGCCAGCAGCACTAACAGGGCCAGAGGACTAGCGGGAGACACCGGGGAGCTGTTTTTT.

This clone has just one count. The DNA of the CDR3 is TGTGCCAGCGCTGGTGGCATAACCTACGAGCAGTACTTC. Encoded protein: CASAGGITYEQYF. V and J are TRBV6-5 and TRBJ2-7, with D unclear. The V gene lost 8 bases and the J gene lost 2 bases, with 13 bases spanning the gap. Looked up from germline, CDR1 is MNHEY and CDR2 is SVGAGI. The CDR3 contains 13 residues.

This rearrangement joins TRBV5-1 to TRBJ1-3; D not resolved. The CDR3 length is 14 residues. CDR1 and CDR2 from the germline V gene are SGHRS and YFSETQ. The V and J ends lost 4 bases and 0 bases respectively, with 8 bases between them. This CDR3 is CASSPVGSGNTIYF. The CDR3 nucleotides read TGCGCCAGCAGCCCTGTGGGCTCTGGAAACACCATATATTTT.

The rearrangement uses TRBV5-8 and TRBJ2-1; 10 nucleotides match TRBD2. The CDR3 covers 15 residues. The germline CDR1 and CDR2 sequences are SGHTS and YDEGEE. The J segment lost 6 bases and the V segment lost 4 bases, leaving 7 bases of the junction unmatched. CDR3 in amino acids: CASSHGLAAPNEQFF. CDR3 sequence (DNA): TGTGCCAGCAGCCATGGACTAGCGGCCCCCAATGAGCAGTTCTTC.

The V call is TRBV11-2, the J call TRBJ2-5; the D gene is possibly TRBD1 (5 bases). The ends were cut back, 5 bases at V and 6 bases at J, with 10 bases in the middle. The CDR3 is 12 amino acids. CDR1 is SGHAT and CDR2 is FQNNGV in the germline V gene. The CDR3 DNA follows: TGTGCCAGCAGCCACGGACAAAAGACCCAGTACTTC. Translated, it gives CASSHGQKTQYF.

This chain uses TRBV28 with TRBJ2-1; D call uncertain. V shed 3 bases and J shed 5 bases, with 20 bases lying between them. Per germline, CDR1 MDHEN and CDR2 SYDVKM. CDR3 length: 17 residues. The CDR3 loop is CASSFDPPSSIDNEQFF. CDR3 DNA: TGTGCCAGCAGTTTCGACCCCCCCAGTTCAATCGACAATGAGCAGTTCTTC.

The CDR3 region has the DNA TGTGCCAGCAGCGTAGATTTCACGGGCACAGATACGCAGTATTTT. Translating gives CASSVDFTGTDTQYF. The chain is built from TRBV9 and TRBJ2-3; D gene unclear. The CDR3 contains 15 residues. The V gene lost 0 bases and the J gene lost 1 base, with 9 bases spanning the gap. Looked up from germline, CDR1 is SGDLS and CDR2 is YYNGEE.

The genes are TRBV30 and TRBJ1-5, with TRBD1 matching over 7 bases. Germline V gene data show CDR1 as GTSNPN and CDR2 as SVGIG (reference sequence). The CDR3 extends over 13 amino acids. V shed 6 bases and J 2 bases; nucleotides not matched to a gene: 4. The CDR3 nucleotides read TGTGCCTGTGCCCAGGGGGGCAATCAGCCCCAGCATTTT. Amino acids: CACAQGGNQPQHF.

The rearrangement joins TRBV11-2 to TRBJ1-2, with D perhaps matching TRBD1 (5 bases). Germline assignment: CDR1 SGHAT and CDR2 FQNNGV. There are 14 residues in the CDR3. V lost 4 bases to trimming and J lost 3 bases, with 12 bases between them. CDR3 DNA: TGTGCCAGCAGCTCCCCTGGGGGGGACTATGGCTACACCTTC. This translates into CASSSPGGDYGYTF.

The chain couples TRBV19 to TRBJ1-2; D is ambiguous. The CDR3 runs to 14 residues. V was trimmed by 9 bases and J by 0 bases, leaving 14 bases between them. The V gene's germline CDR1 is LNHDA and CDR2 SQIVND (reference sequence). CDR3 amino acids: CASQHREPNYGYTF. CDR3 nucleotides: TGTGCCAGCCAGCATCGGGAGCCTAACTATGGCTACACCTTC.

The chain has TRBV6-6 and TRBJ1-2; D gene unclear. Per the germline V gene, CDR1 is MNHNY and CDR2 is SVGAGI (reference sequence). V lost 2 bases and J lost 10, with 8 bases in between. The CDR3 has 11 amino acids. CDR3 DNA sequence: TGTGCCAGCAGTTACACAGAAACCTACACCTTC. Protein product: CASSYTETYTF.

The V call is TRBV7-9, the J call TRBJ2-1; tentative D call: TRBD1 (5 bases). The germline V and J ends were trimmed by 4 bases and 9 bases, with 25 bases remaining between them. Germline V gives CDR1 SEHNR, CDR2 FQNEAQ (reference sequence). This CDR3 spans 17 amino acids. CDR3 protein: CASSSLKGKGFSGEQFF. As DNA, the CDR3 is TGTGCCAGCAGCTCTTTAAAAGGGAAGGGGTTTTCGGGTGAGCAGTTCTTC. The whole variable domain, remainder taken from reference TRBV7-9 and TRBJ2-1, is DTGVSQNPRHKITKRGQNVTFRCDPISEHNRLYWYRQTLGQGPEFLTYFQNEAQLEKSRLLSDRFSAERPKGSFSTLEIQRTEQGDSAMYLCASSSLKGKGFSGEQFFGPGTRLTVL.

This sequence joins TRBV11-3 and TRBJ1-1; no reliable D call. V was trimmed by 0 bases and J by 3 bases, leaving 5 bases between them. Per germline, CDR1 SGHNT and CDR2 YENEEA. This CDR3 spans 13 amino acids. Here the CDR3 reads CASSLDYHTEAFF. Here the CDR3 DNA reads TGTGCCAGCAGCTTAGATTACCACACTGAAGCTTTCTTT.

The CDR3 sequence: CASSKRGTSTDTQYF. The CDR3, as DNA: TGTGCCAGCAGTAAGCGGGGGACTAGCACAGATACGCAGTATTTT. The rearrangement uses TRBV6-2 or TRBV6-3 and TRBJ2-3; 8 bases line up with TRBD2. Germline trimming cut 5 bases from V and 0 bases from J; bases unmatched to any gene: 4. Germline CDR1 is MNHEY and CDR2 is SVGEGT. The CDR3 length is 15 residues.

This clone was seen once. V is TRBV30 and J is TRBJ2-3; 7 bases align to TRBD2. The germline V gene has CDR1 GTSNPN and CDR2 SVGIG (reference sequence). The CDR3 has 16 residues. V gave up 3 bases and J gave up 5 bases; unmatched junction bases: 14. DNA for the CDR3: TGTGCCTGGAGATCCCTCGGGGCGGGAGTTGGAGATACGCAGTATTTT. Protein: CAWRSLGAGVGDTQYF.

This chain joins TRBV19 and TRBJ1-4; perhaps TRBD1 as D (6 bases). Trimming removed 6 bases at V and 6 bases at J, with 14 bases between. This CDR3 has 14 amino acids. CDR1 is LNHDA and CDR2 is SQIVND in the germline V gene (reference sequence). The CDR3 sequence: CASSTGTRDEKLFF. DNA of the CDR3: TGTGCCAGTAGCACCGGGACACGGGATGAAAAACTGTTTTTT.

This clone is a singleton in its sample. The chain carries TRBV28 and TRBJ2-3; D is uncertain. CDR1 and CDR2 (germline): MDHEN, SYDVKM. V shed 11 bases and J shed 1 base, with 13 bases lying between them. This CDR3 spans 13 amino acids. The CDR3 bases are TGTGCCGGCGGCCAGCGACGCACAGATACGCAGTATTTT. Its protein is CAGGQRRTDTQYF.

The chain couples TRBV10-3 to TRBJ1-4; D ambiguous. V gave up 6 bases and J gave up 2 bases, with 10 bases separating them. CDR1 is ENHRY, CDR2 SYGVKD, per germline. CDR3 length: 14 residues. CDR3 bases: TGTGCCATCAGCAAAGGTAGTACTAATGAAAAACTGTTTTTT. Amino acids: CAISKGSTNEKLFF.

V is TRBV5-6 and J is TRBJ2-5, with a tentative D call TRBD1 (5 bases). The V end lost 2 bases, the J end lost 5 bases, and 10 bases lay between the germline ends. The CDR3 loop spans 13 amino acids. Looked up from germline, CDR1 is SGHDT and CDR2 is YYEEEE. The CDR3 protein is CASSLLRDETQYF. The DNA for the CDR3 is TGTGCCAGCAGCTTACTCAGGGATGAGACCCAGTACTTC.

The chain has TRBV5-1 and TRBJ2-1; D gene unclear. From germline, CDR1 is SGHRS and CDR2 YFSETQ. The ends were cut back, 0 bases at V and 8 bases at J, with 18 bases in the middle. The length of the CDR3 is 16 residues. The CDR3: CASSLDSRAWWDEQFF. CDR3 coding DNA: TGCGCCAGCAGCTTGGATTCAAGGGCCTGGTGGGATGAGCAGTTCTTC.

This clone turned up a few times. The gene calls are TRBV28 and TRBJ1-4; 7 bases agree with TRBD1. With V trimmed by 6 bases and J by 7 bases, 8 bases remained unmatched. Per the germline V gene, CDR1 is MDHEN and CDR2 is SYDVKM. The CDR3 runs to 14 residues. This CDR3 is CASSLDRVSEKLFF. The CDR3 coding sequence is TGTGCCAGCAGCCTAGACAGGGTATCTGAAAAACTGTTTTTT.

This chain joins TRBV18 and TRBJ1-2; 8 nucleotides match TRBD1. CDR1 is KGHSH, CDR2 LQKENI, per germline. V was clipped by 0 bases and J by 3 bases; unmatched bases: 3. The CDR3 is 15 amino acids. The chain's CDR3 is CASSPPDRGDYGYTF. The CDR3 DNA reads TGTGCCAGCTCACCACCCGACAGGGGCGACTATGGCTACACCTTC.

This chain joins TRBV14 and TRBJ2-7, with D uncertain. V lost 4 bases to trimming and J lost 0 bases, with 10 bases between them. Looked up from germline, CDR1 is SGHDN and CDR2 is FVKESK. CDR3 length: 14 amino acids. This CDR3 reads CASSPYRNSYEQYF. CDR3 coding DNA: TGTGCCAGCAGCCCCTACAGAAACTCCTACGAGCAGTACTTC.

This chain connects TRBV5-5 to TRBJ1-1, with D uncertain. From germline, CDR1 is SGHKS and CDR2 YYEKEE (reference sequence). V dropped 0 bases and J dropped 3 bases, with 0 bases sitting between them. CDR3 size: 11 residues. The CDR3 nucleotides read TGTGCCAGCAGCTTGGACACTGAAGCTTTCTTT. Amino acids: CASSLDTEAFF.

V is TRBV19 and J is TRBJ1-5, with D unresolved. CDR3 size: 14 residues. Trimming shortened V by 4 bases and J by 1 base, and 8 bases separated the two germline ends. CDR1 and CDR2 from the germline V gene are LNHDA and SQIVND (reference sequence). The CDR3 bases are TGTGCCAGTAGTACGGATGGAAGCAATCAGCCCCAGCATTTT. The encoded protein is CASSTDGSNQPQHF.